The rows below give T cell receptor beta chains drawn from one sample of a study of hypomethylating agent response in myelodysplastic syndrome. TCRdb's copy holds only in-frame clones and misses some; the assay was immunoSEQ multiplex PCR. This table holds roughly 9,300 clones, under 85% found once. Here the sequenced sample was bone marrow, taken before or after starting hypomethylating agent treatment for myelodysplastic syndrome (not recorded which). These receptors were obtained from a human donor with myelodysplastic syndrome. Each CDR3 is given with its conserved first and last residue. Fields, in order: clone size, J gene, D gene, V gene, CDR3 DNA, CDR3 protein. The D gene is left open where the match is weak. The listing skips clone size in some rows; elsewhere it reads once, few, many or a size class.

once TRBJ1-2 NA TRBV1 TGCACCAGCAGCCACGTGCCGCCAGGGGTATGTGGCTATGGCTACACCTTC CTSSHVPPGVCGYGYTF
NA TRBJ2-7 NA TRBV28 TGTGCCAGCAATAAATGGCAGGGTGGCTCCTACGAGCAGTACTTC CASNKWQGGSYEQYF
NA TRBJ1-3 NA TRBV2 TGTGCCAGCAGTGAGGGACAACACTCTGGAAACACCATATATTTT CASSEGQHSGNTIYF
NA TRBJ1-1 TRBD1 TRBV5-1 TGCGCCAGCAGCTGGGAGGGACAGGTCGTGACTGAAGCTTTCTTT CASSWEGQVVTEAFF
NA TRBJ2-5 NA TRBV29-1 TGCAGCGTTGAAGATCTAGGAGAGACCCAGTACTTC CSVEDLGETQYF
NA TRBJ2-6 NA TRBV6-1 TGTGCCAGCAGTGCCGATGACCCGCTAGACTCTGGGGCCAACGTCCTGACTTTC CASSADDPLDSGANVLTF
few TRBJ1-1 NA TRBV19 TGTGCCAGTACCATGGGACCGAGGAACACTGAAGCTTTCTTT CASTMGPRNTEAFF
once TRBJ1-2 NA TRBV19 TGTGCCAAAACCCAGTGTAACTATGGCTACACCTTC CAKTQCNYGYTF
NA TRBJ2-1 NA TRBV15 TGTGCCACCAGCAGAGATCGGGTAGCTTACTACAATGAGCAGTTCTTC CATSRDRVAYYNEQFF
NA TRBJ2-7 NA TRBV2 TGTGCCAGACTTAGATACAGGGAGGACGAGCAGTACTTC CARLRYREDEQYF
few TRBJ2-1 NA TRBV7-3 TGTGCCAGCAGCCCCAGGGGGGCAGCAGTTTACAATGAGCAGTTCTTC CASSPRGAAVYNEQFF
NA TRBJ2-5 TRBD2 TRBV7-9 TGTGCCAGCAGCGCCCAGACTAGCGGACAAGAGACCCAGTACTTC CASSAQTSGQETQYF
NA TRBJ2-3 NA TRBV15 TGTGCCACCAGCGGGGGATCCGGGGGGCCGGGCACAGATACGCAGTATTTT CATSGGSGGPGTDTQYF
NA TRBJ2-7 TRBD1 TRBV5-1 TGCGCCAGCAGCCTCGACATAAGACAGGGGCCCACCTACGAGCAGTACTTC CASSLDIRQGPTYEQYF
few TRBJ1-1 NA TRBV20-1 TGCAGCCCCCGAGGGGGGACTGAAGCTTTCTTT CSPRGGTEAFF
NA TRBJ2-1 TRBD1 TRBV14 TGTGCCAGCAGCCTAGGGACAGGGGCTTACAATGAGCAGTTCTTC CASSLGTGAYNEQFF
once TRBJ2-1 TRBD2 TRBV2 TGTGCCAGCATTTCCCTTAGCGGGAGCTCCTACAATGAGCAGTTCTTC CASISLSGSSYNEQFF
NA TRBJ2-3 NA TRBV5-6 TGTGCCAGCAGCTTGACGGGAAAGGGCACAGATACGCAGTATTTT CASSLTGKGTDTQYF
once TRBJ1-5 NA TRBV28 TGTGCCAGCAGTTTCCGGGACAATCAGCCCCAGCATTTT CASSFRDNQPQHF
NA TRBJ1-2 TRBD1 TRBV4-1 TGCGCCAGCAGCCCGGACAGGGGGATATTTTATGGCTACACCTTC CASSPDRGIFYGYTF
few TRBJ2-7 NA TRBV4-1 TGCGCCAGCAGCCAAATCCCCGAGCGGGTAAACTACGAGCAGTACTTC CASSQIPERVNYEQYF
NA TRBJ1-2 NA TRBV7-9 TGTGCCAGCTCTGATGACAGTCTTTATGGCTACACCTTC CASSDDSLYGYTF
NA TRBJ1-2 NA TRBV9 TGTGCCAGCAGCGAAGGGACATTCACCCTCTATGGCTACACCTTC CASSEGTFTLYGYTF
NA TRBJ1-5 TRBD1 TRBV30 TGTGCCTGGAGTCTAGGACAGGGTGGCAATCAGCCCCAGCATTTT CAWSLGQGGNQPQHF
large TRBJ2-1 TRBD2 TRBV5-6 TGTGCCAGCAGCTTGCGTCTAGCGGGAAGGAATGAGCAGTTCTTC CASSLRLAGRNEQFF
NA TRBJ2-2 NA TRBV5-1 TGCGCCAGCAGCCCCCTCCCTGGAAACACCGGGGAGCTGTTTTTT CASSPLPGNTGELFF
NA TRBJ2-1 NA TRBV9 TGTGCCAGCAGCGAGGACACCTCCTGGAATGAGCAGTTCTTC CASSEDTSWNEQFF
NA TRBJ1-1 NA TRBV5-5 TGTGCCAGCAGCTTAAGCTTGTGGGACACTGAAGCTTTCTTT CASSLSLWDTEAFF
NA TRBJ2-3 TRBD1 TRBV6-1 TGTGCCAGCAGAAGGACAGGGGTTACAGATACGCAGTATTTT CASRRTGVTDTQYF
NA TRBJ2-2 NA TRBV5-1 TGCGCCAGCAGCTCTAATATGGGGGAGCTGTTTTTT CASSSNMGELFF
NA TRBJ2-1 NA TRBV7-7 TGTGCCAGCAGCTTATTCAGGGAGGATGAGCAGTTCTTC CASSLFREDEQFF
few TRBJ1-2 TRBD1 TRBV10-3 TGTGCCACAACAGGGGGGAACTATGGCTACACCTTC CATTGGNYGYTF